This record looks at one TCR beta chain sequence and its context. This record belongs to a study of T cell responses to AZD1222 COVID-19 vaccine. CDR3 length equals 19 residues. The V gene end was trimmed by 5 bases and the J gene end by 1 base; junction bases not matched to a gene: 12. CDR1 is SGHVS and CDR2 is FNYEAQ in the germline V gene. Here immunoSEQ multiplex PCR was the method, and the copy in TCRdb shows in-frame clones only, minus some. The sample includes 70,000 to 100,000 clones, approximately 85% of them seen just once. The clonotype originates from an adult who received the AZD1222 COVID-19 vaccine. This specimen consisted of peripheral blood, obtained 28 days after the second AZD1222 dose. The V and J genes are TRBV7-6 and TRBJ2-1; TRBD2 agrees at 12 bases. The CDR3 DNA sequence: TGTGCCAGCAGCCGAAGGATTACTAGCGGGAGGTATTCCTACAATGAGCAGTTCTTC. As protein: CASSRRITSGRYSYNEQFF.